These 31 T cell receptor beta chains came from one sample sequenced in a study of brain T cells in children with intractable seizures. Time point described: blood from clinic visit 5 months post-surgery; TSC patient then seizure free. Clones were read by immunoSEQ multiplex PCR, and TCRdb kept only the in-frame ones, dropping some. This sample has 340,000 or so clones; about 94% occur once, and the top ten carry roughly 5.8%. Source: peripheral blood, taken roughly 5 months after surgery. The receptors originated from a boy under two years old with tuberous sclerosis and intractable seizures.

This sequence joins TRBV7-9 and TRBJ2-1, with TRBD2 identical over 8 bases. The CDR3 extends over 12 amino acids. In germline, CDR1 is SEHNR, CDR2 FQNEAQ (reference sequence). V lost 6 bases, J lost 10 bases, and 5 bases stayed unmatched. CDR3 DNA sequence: TGTGCCAGCAGGCGACTAGCGAACGAGCAGTTCTTC. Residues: CASRRLANEQFF.

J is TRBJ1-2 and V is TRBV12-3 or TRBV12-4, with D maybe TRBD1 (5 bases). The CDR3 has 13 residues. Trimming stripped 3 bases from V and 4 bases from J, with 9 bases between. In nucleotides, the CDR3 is TGTGCCAGCAGTTTGGCCAGGGTCTATGGCTACACCTTC. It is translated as CASSLARVYGYTF.

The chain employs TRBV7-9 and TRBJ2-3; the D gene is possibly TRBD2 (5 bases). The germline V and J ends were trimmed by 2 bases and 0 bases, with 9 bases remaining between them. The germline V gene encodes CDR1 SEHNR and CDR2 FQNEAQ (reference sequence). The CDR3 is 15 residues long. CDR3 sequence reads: CASSLLGLSTDTQYF. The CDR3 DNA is TGTGCCAGCAGCTTACTTGGACTGAGCACAGATACGCAGTATTTT. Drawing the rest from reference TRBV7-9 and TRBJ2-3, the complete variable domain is DTGVSQNPRHKITKRGQNVTFRCDPISEHNRLYWYRQTLGQGPEFLTYFQNEAQLEKSRLLSDRFSAERPKGSFSTLEIQRTEQGDSAMYLCASSLLGLSTDTQYFGPGTRLTVL.

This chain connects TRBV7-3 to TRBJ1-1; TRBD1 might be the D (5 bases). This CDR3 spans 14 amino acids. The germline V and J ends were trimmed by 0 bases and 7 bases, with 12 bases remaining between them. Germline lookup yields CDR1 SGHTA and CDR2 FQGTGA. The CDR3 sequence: CASSLTGQGGEAFF. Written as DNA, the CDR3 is TGTGCCAGCAGCTTAACTGGGCAGGGCGGTGAAGCTTTCTTT.

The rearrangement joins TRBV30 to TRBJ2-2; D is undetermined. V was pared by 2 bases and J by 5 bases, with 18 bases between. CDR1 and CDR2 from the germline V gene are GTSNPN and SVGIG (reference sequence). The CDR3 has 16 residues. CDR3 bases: TGTGCCTGGAGTTATCAAGGACCCGGTGGGACCGGGGAGCTGTTTTTT. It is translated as CAWSYQGPGGTGELFF.

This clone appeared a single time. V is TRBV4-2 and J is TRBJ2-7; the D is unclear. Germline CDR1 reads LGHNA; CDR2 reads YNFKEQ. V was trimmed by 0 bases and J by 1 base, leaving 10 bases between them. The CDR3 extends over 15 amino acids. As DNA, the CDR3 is TGTGCCAGCAGCCAAGAGGAACAGTGGTCCTACGAGCAGTACTTC. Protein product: CASSQEEQWSYEQYF.

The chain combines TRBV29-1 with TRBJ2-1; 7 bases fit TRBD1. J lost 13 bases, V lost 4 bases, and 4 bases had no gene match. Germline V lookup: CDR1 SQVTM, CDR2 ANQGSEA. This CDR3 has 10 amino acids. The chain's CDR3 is CSVGDREQFF. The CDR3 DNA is TGCAGCGTTGGTGACAGGGAACAGTTCTTC.

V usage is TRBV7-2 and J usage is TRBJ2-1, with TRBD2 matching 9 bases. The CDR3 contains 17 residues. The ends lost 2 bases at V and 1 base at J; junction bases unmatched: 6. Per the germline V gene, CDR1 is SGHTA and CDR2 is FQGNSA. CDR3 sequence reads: CASSLLLAGGSYNEQFF. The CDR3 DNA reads TGTGCCAGCAGCTTATTACTAGCGGGTGGATCCTACAATGAGCAGTTCTTC.

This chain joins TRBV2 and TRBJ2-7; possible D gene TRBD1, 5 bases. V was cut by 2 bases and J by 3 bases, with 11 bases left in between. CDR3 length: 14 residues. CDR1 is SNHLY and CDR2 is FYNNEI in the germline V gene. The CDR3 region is CASSERGRGYEQYF. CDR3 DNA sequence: TGTGCCAGCAGTGAAAGGGGTAGGGGCTACGAGCAGTACTTC. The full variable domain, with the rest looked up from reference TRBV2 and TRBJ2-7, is EPEVTQTPSHQVTQMGQEVILRCVPISNHLYFYWYRQILGQKVEFLVSFYNNEISEKSEIFDDQFSVERPDGSNFTLKIRSTKLEDSAMYFCASSERGRGYEQYFGPGTRLTVT.

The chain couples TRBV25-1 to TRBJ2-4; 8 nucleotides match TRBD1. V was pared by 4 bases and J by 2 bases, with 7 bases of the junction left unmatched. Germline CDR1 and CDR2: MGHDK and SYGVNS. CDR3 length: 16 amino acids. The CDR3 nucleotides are TGTGCCAGCAGTGCGACAGGGGAGGTACCCAAAAACATTCAGTACTTC. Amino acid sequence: CASSATGEVPKNIQYF.

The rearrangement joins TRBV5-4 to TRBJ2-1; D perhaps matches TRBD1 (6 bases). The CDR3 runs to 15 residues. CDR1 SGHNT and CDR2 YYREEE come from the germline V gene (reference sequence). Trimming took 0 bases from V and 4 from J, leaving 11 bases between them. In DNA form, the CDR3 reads TGTGCCAGCAGCTTGGCCGGGACACTATACAATGAGCAGTTCTTC. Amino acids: CASSLAGTLYNEQFF.

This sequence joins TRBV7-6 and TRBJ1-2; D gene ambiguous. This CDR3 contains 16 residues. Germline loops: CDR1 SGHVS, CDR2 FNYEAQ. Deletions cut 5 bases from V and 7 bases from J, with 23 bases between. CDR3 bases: TGTGCCAGCAGCCCGCGATGGGATGTCTTATTGAGTGGCTACACCTTC. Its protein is CASSPRWDVLLSGYTF.

The CDR3 loop reads CATREGYQNEKLFF. The CDR3 DNA sequence: TGTGCCACCAGGGAGGGGTATCAGAATGAAAAACTGTTTTTT. V usage is TRBV15 and J usage is TRBJ1-4, with D perhaps TRBD1 (5 bases). CDR1 LNHNV and CDR2 YYDKDF come from the germline V gene (reference sequence). This CDR3 region has 14 residues. V was pared by 6 bases and J by 5 bases, with 13 bases between.

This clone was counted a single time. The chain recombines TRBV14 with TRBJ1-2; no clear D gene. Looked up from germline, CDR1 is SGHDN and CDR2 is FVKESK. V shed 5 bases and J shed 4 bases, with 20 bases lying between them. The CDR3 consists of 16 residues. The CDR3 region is CASSFAHGFVPYGYTF. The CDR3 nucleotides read TGTGCCAGCAGCTTCGCGCACGGGTTCGTACCCTATGGCTACACCTTC.

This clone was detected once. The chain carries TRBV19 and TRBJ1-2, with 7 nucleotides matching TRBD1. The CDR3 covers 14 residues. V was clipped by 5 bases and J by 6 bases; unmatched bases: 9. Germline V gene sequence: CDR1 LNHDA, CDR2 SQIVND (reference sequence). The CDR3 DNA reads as TGTGCCAGTAGTGAAGGGGGCAGCCTCGATGGCTACACCTTC. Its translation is CASSEGGSLDGYTF.

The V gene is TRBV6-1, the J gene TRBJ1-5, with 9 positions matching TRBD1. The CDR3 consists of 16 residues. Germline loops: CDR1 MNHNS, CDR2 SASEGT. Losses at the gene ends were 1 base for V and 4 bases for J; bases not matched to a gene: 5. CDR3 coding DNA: TGTGCCAGCAGTGAAGAGGTCGGGACAGGGAATCAGCCCCAGCATTTT. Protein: CASSEEVGTGNQPQHF.

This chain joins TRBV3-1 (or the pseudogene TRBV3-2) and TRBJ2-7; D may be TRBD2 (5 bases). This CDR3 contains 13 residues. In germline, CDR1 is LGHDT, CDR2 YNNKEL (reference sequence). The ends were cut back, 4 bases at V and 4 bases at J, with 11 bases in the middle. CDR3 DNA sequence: TGTGCCAGCAGCCCCCGGGGAGATTACGAGCAGTACTTC. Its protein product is CASSPRGDYEQYF.

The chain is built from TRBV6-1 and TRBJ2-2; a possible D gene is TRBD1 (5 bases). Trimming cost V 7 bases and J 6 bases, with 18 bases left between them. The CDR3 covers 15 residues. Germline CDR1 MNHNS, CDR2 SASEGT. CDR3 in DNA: TGTGCCAGCACTCCCGTGACAGCCTCATCCGGGGAGCTGTTTTTT. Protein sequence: CASTPVTASSGELFF.

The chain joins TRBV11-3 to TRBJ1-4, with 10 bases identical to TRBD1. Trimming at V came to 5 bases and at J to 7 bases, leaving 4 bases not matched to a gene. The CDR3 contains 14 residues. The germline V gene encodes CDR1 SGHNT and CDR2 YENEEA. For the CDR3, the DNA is TGTGCCAGCAGCCCGACAGGGGGCTTTGAAAAACTGTTTTTT. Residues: CASSPTGGFEKLFF. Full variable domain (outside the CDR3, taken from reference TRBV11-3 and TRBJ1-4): EAGVVQSPRYKIIEKKQPVAFWCNPISGHNTLYWYLQNLGQGPELLIRYENEEAVDDSQLPKDRFSAERLKGVDSTLKIQPAELGDSAVYLCASSPTGGFEKLFFGSGTQLSVL.

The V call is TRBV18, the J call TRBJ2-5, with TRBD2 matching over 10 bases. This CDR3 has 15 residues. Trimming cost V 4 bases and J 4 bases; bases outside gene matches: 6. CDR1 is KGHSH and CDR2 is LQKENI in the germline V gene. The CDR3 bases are TGTGCCAGCTCACTAGCGGGGGGTTTTGGAGAGACCCAGTACTTC. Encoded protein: CASSLAGGFGETQYF.

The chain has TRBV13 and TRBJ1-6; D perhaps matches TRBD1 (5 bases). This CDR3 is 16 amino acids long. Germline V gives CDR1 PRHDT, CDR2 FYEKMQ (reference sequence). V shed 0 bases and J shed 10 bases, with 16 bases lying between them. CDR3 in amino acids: CASSLGRWGSNSPLHF. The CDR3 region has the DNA TGTGCCAGCAGCTTAGGCCGTTGGGGCTCCAACTCACCCCTCCACTTT.

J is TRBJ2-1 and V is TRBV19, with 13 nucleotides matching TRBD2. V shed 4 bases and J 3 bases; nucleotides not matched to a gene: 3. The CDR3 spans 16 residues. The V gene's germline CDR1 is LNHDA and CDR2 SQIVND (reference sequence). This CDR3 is CASSTGLAGNYNEQFF. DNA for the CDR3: TGTGCCAGTAGTACGGGACTAGCGGGAAACTACAATGAGCAGTTCTTC. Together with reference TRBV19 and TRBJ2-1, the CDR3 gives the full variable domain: DGGITQSPKYLFRKEGQNVTLSCEQNLNHDAMYWYRQDPGQGLRLIYYSQIVNDFQKGDIAEGYSVSREKKESFPLTVTSAQKNPTAFYLCASSTGLAGNYNEQFFGPGTRLTVL.

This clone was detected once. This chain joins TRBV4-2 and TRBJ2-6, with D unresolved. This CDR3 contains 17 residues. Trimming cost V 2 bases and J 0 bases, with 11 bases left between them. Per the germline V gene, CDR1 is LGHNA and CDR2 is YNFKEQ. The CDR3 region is CASSQSKDISGANVLTF. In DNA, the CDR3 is TGTGCCAGCAGCCAATCTAAAGACATCTCTGGGGCCAACGTCCTGACTTTC.

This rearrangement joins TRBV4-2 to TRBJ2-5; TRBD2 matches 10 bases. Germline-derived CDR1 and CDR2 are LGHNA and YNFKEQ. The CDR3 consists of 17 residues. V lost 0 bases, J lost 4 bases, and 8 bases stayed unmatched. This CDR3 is CASSQDGLAGVSETQYF. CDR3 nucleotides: TGTGCCAGCAGCCAAGATGGGCTAGCGGGAGTATCAGAGACCCAGTACTTC.

CDR3 DNA: TGTGCCACCAGTGAAGGGGCAGACTACGAGCAGTACTTC. Its protein product is CATSEGADYEQYF. This chain connects TRBV24-1 to TRBJ2-7; weak D call: TRBD1 (5 bases). Trimming removed 4 bases from V and 3 bases from J, with 9 bases in between. The CDR3 extends over 13 amino acids. Germline CDR1 KGHDR, CDR2 SFDVKD.

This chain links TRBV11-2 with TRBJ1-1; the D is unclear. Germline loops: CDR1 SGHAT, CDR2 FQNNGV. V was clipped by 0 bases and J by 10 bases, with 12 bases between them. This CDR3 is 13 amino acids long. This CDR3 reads CASSLERSRGAFF. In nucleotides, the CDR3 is TGTGCCAGCAGCTTAGAGAGGTCTCGAGGAGCTTTCTTT.

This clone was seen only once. The CDR3 nucleotides are TGTGCCAGCAGGAGATTAGGCACAGATACGCAGTATTTT. It encodes CASRRLGTDTQYF. V is TRBV3-1 (or the pseudogene TRBV3-2) and J is TRBJ2-3, with D hard to call. The CDR3 runs to 13 residues. V lost 6 bases, J lost 1 base, and 8 bases lay in between. From germline, CDR1 is LGHDT and CDR2 YNNKEL (reference sequence).

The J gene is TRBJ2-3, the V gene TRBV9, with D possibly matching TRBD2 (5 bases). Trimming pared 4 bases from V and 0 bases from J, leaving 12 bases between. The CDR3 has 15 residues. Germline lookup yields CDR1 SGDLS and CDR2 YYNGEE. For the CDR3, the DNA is TGTGCCAGCAGCCCGCGGTGGACTAGCACAGATACGCAGTATTTT. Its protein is CASSPRWTSTDTQYF.

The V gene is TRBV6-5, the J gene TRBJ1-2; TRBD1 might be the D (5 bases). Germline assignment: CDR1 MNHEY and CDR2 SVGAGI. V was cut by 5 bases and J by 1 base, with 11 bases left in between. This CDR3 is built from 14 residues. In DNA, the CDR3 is TGTGCCAGCAGTACCGACAGCGTTAACTATGGCTACACCTTC. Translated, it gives CASSTDSVNYGYTF.

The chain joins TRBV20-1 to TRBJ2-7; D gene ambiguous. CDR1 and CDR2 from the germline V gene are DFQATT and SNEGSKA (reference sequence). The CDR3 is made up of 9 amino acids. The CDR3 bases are TGCCGAGTTACCTACGAGCAGTACTTC. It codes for CRVTYEQYF.

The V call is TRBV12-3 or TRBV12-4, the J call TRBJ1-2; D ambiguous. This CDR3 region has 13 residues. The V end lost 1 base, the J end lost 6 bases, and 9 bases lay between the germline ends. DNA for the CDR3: TGTGCCAGCAGTTTAGGAGCTAGGGATGGCTACACCTTC. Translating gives CASSLGARDGYTF.